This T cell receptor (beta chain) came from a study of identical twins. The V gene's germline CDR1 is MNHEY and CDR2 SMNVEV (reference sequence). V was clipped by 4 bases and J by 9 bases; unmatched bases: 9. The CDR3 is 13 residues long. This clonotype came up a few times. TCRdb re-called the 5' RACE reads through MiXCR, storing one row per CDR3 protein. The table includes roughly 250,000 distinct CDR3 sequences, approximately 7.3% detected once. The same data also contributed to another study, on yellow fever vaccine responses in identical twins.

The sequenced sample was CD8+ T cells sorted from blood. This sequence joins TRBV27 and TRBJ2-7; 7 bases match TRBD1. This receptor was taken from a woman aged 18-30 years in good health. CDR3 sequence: CASSSRDSLMQYF. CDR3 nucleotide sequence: TGTGCCAGCAGTTCTCGGGACAGTCTCATGCAGTACTTC.